The text below deals with one T cell receptor (beta chain). The repertoire was sequenced with immunoSEQ multiplex PCR; TCRdb's copy has only in-frame clones and lacks some. The sample holds 200,000 to 250,000 clones, just under 95% seen once. Trimming took off 7 bases at V and 7 bases at J, with 13 bases between the two ends. The CDR3 has 12 amino acids. These data come from a study of control samples from healthy donors and cancer patients. The chain recombines TRBV12-3 or TRBV12-4 with TRBJ1-2; D gene ambiguous. The sequence came from a man aged 50 or older in good health. What was sequenced was blood. CDR3 in amino acids: CASNRPGFGYTF. The CDR3 nucleotides are TGTGCCAGCAATCGCCCCGGGTTTGGCTACACCTTC.